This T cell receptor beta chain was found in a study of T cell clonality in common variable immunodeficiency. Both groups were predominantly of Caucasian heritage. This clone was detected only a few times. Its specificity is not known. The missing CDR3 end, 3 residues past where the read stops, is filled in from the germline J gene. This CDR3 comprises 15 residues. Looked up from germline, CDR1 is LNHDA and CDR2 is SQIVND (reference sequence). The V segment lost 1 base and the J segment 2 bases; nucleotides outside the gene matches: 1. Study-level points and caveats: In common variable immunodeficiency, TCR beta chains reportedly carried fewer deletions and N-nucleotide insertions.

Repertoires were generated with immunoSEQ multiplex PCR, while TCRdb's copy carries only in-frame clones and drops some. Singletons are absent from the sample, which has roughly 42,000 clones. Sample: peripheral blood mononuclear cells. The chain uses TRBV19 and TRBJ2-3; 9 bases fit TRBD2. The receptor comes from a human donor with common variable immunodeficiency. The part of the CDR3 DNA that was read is TGTGCCAGTAGTATAGCTAGCGGGGTCACAGATACG. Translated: CASSIASGVTDT. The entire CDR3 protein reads CASSIASGVTDTQYF.